The table lists the clone carrying this T cell receptor beta chain with a few counts. CDR1 and CDR2 (germline): LGHDT, YNNKEL (reference sequence). V lost 2 bases and J lost 2, with 16 bases in between. CDR3 size: 17 residues. TCRdb reprocessed the 5' RACE reads with MiXCR, giving one entry per CDR3 protein. The sample contains about 60,000 distinct CDR3 sequences, around 9% of which appear only once. The sample comes from a study of early T cells in non-severe SARS-CoV-2 infection. The receptor comes from an adult who was a healthcare worker with PCR-confirmed SARS-CoV-2 infection or an uninfected control (not recorded which). The chain carries TRBV3-1 and TRBJ1-3, with a weak D call TRBD1 (6 bases). The sequenced sample was whole blood. The CDR3 sequence: CASSQPQGGAPGNTIYF. DNA for the CDR3: TGTGCCAGCAGCCAACCTCAAGGGGGGGCACCTGGAAACACCATATATTTT. The variable domain in full, with the rest retrieved from reference TRBV3-1 and TRBJ1-3, is DTAVSQTPKYLVTQMGNDKSIKCEQNLGHDTMYWYKQDSKKFLKIMFSYNNKELIINETVPNRFSPKSPDKAHLNLHINSLELGDSAVYFCASSQPQGGAPGNTIYFGEGSWLTVV.